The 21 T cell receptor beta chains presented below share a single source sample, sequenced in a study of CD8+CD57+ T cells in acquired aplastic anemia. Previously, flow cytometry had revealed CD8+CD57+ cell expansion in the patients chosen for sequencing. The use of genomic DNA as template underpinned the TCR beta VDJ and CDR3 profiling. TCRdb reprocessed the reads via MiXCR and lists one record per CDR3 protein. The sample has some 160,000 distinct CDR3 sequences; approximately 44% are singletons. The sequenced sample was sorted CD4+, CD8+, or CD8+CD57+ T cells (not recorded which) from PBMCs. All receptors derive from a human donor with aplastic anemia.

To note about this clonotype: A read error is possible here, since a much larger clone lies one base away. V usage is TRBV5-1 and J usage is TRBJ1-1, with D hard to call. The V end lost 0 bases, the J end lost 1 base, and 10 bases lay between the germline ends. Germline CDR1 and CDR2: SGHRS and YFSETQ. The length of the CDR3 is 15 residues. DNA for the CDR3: TGCGCCAGCAGCTTGGGACACTCTCGGAACACTGAAGCTTTCTTT. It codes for CASSLGHSRNTEAFF.

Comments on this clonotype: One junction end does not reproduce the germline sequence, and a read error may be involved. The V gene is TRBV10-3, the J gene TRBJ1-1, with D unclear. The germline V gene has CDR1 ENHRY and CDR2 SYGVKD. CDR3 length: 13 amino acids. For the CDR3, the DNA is TGTGGCATCAGTGATAGTAGGAGCACTGAAGCTTTCTTT. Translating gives CGISDSRSTEAFF.

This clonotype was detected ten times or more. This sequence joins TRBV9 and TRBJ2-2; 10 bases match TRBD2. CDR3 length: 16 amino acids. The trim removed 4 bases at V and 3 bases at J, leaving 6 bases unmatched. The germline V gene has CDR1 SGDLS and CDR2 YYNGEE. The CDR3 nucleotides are TGTGCCAGCAGCCAACCAGCGGGAGGGTACACCGGGGAGCTGTTTTTT. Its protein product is CASSQPAGGYTGELFF.

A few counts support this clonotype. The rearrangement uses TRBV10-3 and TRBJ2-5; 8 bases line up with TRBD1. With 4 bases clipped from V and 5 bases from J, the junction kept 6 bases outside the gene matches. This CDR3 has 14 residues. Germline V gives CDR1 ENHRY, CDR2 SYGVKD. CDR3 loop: CAISGLTGVETQYF. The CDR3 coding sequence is TGTGCCATCAGTGGGCTGACAGGGGTTGAGACCCAGTACTTC.

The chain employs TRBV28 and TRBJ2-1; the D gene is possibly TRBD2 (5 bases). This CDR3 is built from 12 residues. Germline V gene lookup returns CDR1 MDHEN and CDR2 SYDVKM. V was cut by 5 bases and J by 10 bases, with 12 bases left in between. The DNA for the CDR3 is TGTGCCAGCAGTCTTACCTCGGGGGAGCAGTTCTTC. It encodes CASSLTSGEQFF.

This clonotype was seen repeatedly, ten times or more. Here the CDR3 DNA reads TGTGCCAGCAGCTTGGGCTCGGCGGGGGGACGATACAATGAGCAGTTCTTC. This translates into CASSLGSAGGRYNEQFF. This chain connects TRBV5-6 to TRBJ2-1; TRBD2 agrees at 8 bases. Germline V CDR1 and CDR2: SGHDT, YYEEEE. This CDR3 is 17 amino acids long. V dropped 0 bases and J dropped 4; count of bases not matched to a gene: 9.

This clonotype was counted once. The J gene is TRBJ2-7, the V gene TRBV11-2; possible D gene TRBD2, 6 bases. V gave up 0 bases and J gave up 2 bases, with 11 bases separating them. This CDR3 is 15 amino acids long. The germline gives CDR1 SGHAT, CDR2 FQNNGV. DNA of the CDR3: TGTGCCAGCAGCTTAGAGGGACTTGCTACCTACGAGCAGTACTTC. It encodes CASSLEGLATYEQYF.

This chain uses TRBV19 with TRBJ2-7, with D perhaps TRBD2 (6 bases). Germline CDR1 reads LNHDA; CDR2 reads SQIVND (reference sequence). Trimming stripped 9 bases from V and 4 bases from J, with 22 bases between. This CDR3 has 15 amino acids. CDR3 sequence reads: CASSLAGGWRYEQYF. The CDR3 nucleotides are TGTGCCAGCAGCTTGGCCGGGGGTTGGCGGTACGAGCAGTACTTC.

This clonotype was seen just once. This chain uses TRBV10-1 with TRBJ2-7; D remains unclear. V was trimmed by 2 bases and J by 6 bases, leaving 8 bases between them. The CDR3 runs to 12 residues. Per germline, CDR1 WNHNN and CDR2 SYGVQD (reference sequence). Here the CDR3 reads CASSEGRAEQYF. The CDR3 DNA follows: TGCGCCAGCAGTGAGGGAAGGGCCGAGCAGTACTTC.

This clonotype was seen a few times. CDR3 nucleotide sequence: TGTGCCAGTGCGCGGTCCTACGAGCAGTACTTC. This gives the protein CASARSYEQYF. The chain uses TRBV2 and TRBJ2-7; D remains ambiguous. This CDR3 comprises 11 residues. Trimming took off 9 bases at V and 1 base at J, with 7 bases between the two ends. Germline V gene sequence: CDR1 SNHLY, CDR2 FYNNEI.

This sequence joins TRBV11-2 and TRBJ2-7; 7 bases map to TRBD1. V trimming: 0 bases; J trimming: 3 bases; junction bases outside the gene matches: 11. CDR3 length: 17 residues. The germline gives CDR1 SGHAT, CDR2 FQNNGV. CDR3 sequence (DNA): TGTGCCAGCAGCTTAGATAGACAGGGACCTAGCTTCTACGAGCAGTACTTC. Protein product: CASSLDRQGPSFYEQYF.

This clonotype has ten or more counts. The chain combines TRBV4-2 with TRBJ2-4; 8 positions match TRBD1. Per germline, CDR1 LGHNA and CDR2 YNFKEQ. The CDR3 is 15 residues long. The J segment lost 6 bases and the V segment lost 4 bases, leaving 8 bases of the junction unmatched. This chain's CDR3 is CASSLRTGTSNIQYF. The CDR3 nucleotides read TGTGCCAGCAGCCTCCGGACAGGGACATCAAACATTCAGTACTTC.

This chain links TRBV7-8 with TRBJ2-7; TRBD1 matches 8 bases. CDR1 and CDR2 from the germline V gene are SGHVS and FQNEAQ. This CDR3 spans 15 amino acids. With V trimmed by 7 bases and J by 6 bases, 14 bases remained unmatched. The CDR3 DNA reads TGTGCCAGCACCCCTGTAGGACAGGGTATGACCGAGCAGTACTTC. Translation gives CASTPVGQGMTEQYF. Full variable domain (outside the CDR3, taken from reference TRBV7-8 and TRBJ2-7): GAGVSQSPRYKVAKRGQDVALRCDPISGHVSLFWYQQALGQGPEFLTYFQNEAQLDKSGLPSDRFFAERPEGSVSTLKIQRTQQEDSAVYLCASTPVGQGMTEQYFGPGTRLTVT.

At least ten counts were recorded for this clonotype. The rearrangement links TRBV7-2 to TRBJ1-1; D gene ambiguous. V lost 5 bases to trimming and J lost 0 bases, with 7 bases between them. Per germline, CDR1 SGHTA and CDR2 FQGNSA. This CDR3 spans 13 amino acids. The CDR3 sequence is CASSLAMNTEAFF. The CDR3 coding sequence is TGTGCCAGCAGCCTCGCTATGAACACTGAAGCTTTCTTT.

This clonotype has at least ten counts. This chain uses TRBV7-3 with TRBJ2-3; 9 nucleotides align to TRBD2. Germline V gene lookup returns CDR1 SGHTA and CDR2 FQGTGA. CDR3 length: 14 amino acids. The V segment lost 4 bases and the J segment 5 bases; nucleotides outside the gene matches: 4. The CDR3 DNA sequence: TGTGCCAGCAGCTCAGCGGGGGGCGGAGATACGCAGTATTTT. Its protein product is CASSSAGGGDTQYF.

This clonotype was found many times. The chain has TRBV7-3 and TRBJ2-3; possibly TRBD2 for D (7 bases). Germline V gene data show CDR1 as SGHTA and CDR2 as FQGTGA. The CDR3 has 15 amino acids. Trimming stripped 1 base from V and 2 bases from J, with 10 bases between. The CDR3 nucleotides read TGTGCCAGCAGCTTAATGGGGGGGGCCACAGATACGCAGTATTTT. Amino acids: CASSLMGGATDTQYF.

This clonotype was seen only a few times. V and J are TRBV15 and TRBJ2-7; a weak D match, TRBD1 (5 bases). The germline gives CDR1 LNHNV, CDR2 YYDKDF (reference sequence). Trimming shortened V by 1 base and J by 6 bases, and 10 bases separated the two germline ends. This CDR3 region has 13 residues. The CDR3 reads CATSRGGESEQYF. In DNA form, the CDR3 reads TGTGCCACCAGCAGAGGGGGCGAGTCCGAGCAGTACTTC.

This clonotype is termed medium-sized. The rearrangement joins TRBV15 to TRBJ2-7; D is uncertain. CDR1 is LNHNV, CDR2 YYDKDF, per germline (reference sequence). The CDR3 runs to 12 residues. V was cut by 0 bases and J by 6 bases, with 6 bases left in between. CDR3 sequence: CATSRDTAEQYV. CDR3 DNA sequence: TGTGCCACCAGCAGAGATACGGCCGAGCAGTACGTC.

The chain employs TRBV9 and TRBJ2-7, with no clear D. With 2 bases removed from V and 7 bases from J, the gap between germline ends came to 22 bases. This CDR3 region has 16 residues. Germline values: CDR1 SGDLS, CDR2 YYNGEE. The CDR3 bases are TGTGCCAGCAGCGTCCGCAGCTACGGCTCCTACAATGAGCAGTACGTC. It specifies CASSVRSYGSYNEQYV.

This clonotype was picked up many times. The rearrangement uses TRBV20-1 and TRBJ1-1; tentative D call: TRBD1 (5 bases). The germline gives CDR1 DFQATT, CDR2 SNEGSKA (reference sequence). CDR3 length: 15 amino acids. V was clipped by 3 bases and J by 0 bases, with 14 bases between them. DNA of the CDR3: TGCAGTGCTAGGACGACCGGGACTATGAACACTGAAGCTTTCTTT. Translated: CSARTTGTMNTEAFF.

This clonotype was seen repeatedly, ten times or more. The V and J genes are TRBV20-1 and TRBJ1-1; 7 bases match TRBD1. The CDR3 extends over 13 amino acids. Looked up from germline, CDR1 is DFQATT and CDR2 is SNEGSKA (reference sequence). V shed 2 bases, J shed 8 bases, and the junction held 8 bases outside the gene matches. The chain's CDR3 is CSARNTGELEAFF. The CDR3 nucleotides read TGCAGTGCTAGAAACACAGGGGAATTAGAAGCTTTCTTT.